The 25 T cell receptor beta chains given below trace back to one sample, sequenced in a study of blood T cells in healthy people across ages. A second PCR, run for roughly 7 to 11 cycles, used a sample-barcoded 5' primer plus a J-beta primer mix. TCRdb re-called the 5' RACE reads with MiXCR, one entry per CDR3 protein. This table holds hundreds of thousands of distinct CDR3 sequences, around 34% found once. Specimen: blood. The receptor set was obtained from a man younger than 35 in good health.

The sample holds one count of this clonotype. The chain carries TRBV27 and TRBJ2-3; 8 bases align to TRBD1. Germline assignment: CDR1 MNHEY and CDR2 SMNVEV (reference sequence). The CDR3 loop spans 15 amino acids. After removal of 4 bases from V and 5 bases from J, the junction contained 8 bases not matched to a gene. The CDR3 is CASSWQGASVDTQYF. CDR3 bases: TGTGCCAGCAGTTGGCAGGGGGCGTCGGTAGATACGCAGTATTTT.

V is TRBV20-1 and J is TRBJ1-2; 8 bases are shared with TRBD1. Germline V lookup: CDR1 DFQATT, CDR2 SNEGSKA (reference sequence). The junction had 8 bases not matched to a gene; V was cut back by 6 bases and J by 8 bases. This CDR3 contains 12 residues. CDR3 amino acids: CSASDRDPGYTF. As DNA, the CDR3 is TGCAGTGCATCGGACAGGGACCCCGGCTACACCTTC.

As regards this clonotype: Mismatch with germline at one junction end may stem from a read error. The CDR3 protein is CANSPGQPHGDSPLHF. DNA of the CDR3: TGCGCCAACAGCCCCGGACAGCCCCACGGGGATTCACCCCTCCACTTT. The V and J genes are TRBV5-1 and TRBJ1-6; D possibly corresponds to TRBD1 (6 bases). CDR3 length equals 16 residues. Germline V CDR1 and CDR2: SGHRS, YFSETQ.

This clonotype turned up a few times. For the CDR3, the DNA is TGTGCCAGCAGTCCGACCGGGCAGGTGTTGGGTAATGAGCAGTACTTC. This encodes CASSPTGQVLGNEQYF. V gene TRBV12-3 or TRBV12-4 combines with J gene TRBJ2-7; D call uncertain. Trimming pared 5 bases from V and 7 bases from J, leaving 24 bases between. The CDR3 extends over 16 amino acids.

For this clonotype: The junction and the germline gene differ at one end; a read error may be behind it. This sequence joins TRBV7-9 and TRBJ2-2, with D possibly called TRBD1 or TRBD2 (6 bases each). Germline CDR1 is SEHNR and CDR2 is FQNEAQ (reference sequence). The CDR3 loop spans 13 amino acids. CDR3 protein: CASSFGGTEELFF. In DNA, the CDR3 is TGTGCCAGCAGCTTCGGGGGCACCGAGGAGCTGTTTTTT.

The chain couples TRBV20-1 to TRBJ2-5, with a tentative D call TRBD2 (5 bases). This CDR3 is built from 13 residues. Germline V CDR1 and CDR2: DFQATT, SNEGSKA (reference sequence). Trimming cost V 3 bases and J 2 bases, with 10 bases left between them. CDR3 sequence reads: CSASVGGQETQYF. CDR3 coding DNA: TGCAGTGCTAGTGTGGGCGGGCAAGAGACCCAGTACTTC.

There are many counts of this clonotype. The chain recombines TRBV20-1 with TRBJ1-2; TRBD1 aligns across 10 bases. The CDR3 length is 11 residues. Trimming at V came to 7 bases and at J to 6 bases, leaving 2 bases not matched to a gene. Germline CDR1 reads DFQATT; CDR2 reads SNEGSKA (reference sequence). The CDR3 DNA is TGCAGTGGGGGACAGGGGAATGGCTACACCTTC. Translation: CSGGQGNGYTF.

This clonotype was counted many times. This chain's CDR3 is CASSPPEASETQYF. For the CDR3, the DNA is TGTGCCAGCAGTCCCCCTGAGGCCTCGGAGACCCAGTACTTC. The chain joins TRBV12-3 or TRBV12-4 to TRBJ2-5; no definite D call. The V gene lost 5 bases and the J gene lost 5 bases, with 15 bases spanning the gap. This CDR3 is built from 14 residues.

A remark on this clonotype: A much bigger clone sits one base away, suggesting this may be a read error. The V call is TRBV12-3 or TRBV12-4, the J call TRBJ2-5; D gene uncertain. The tail of the sequence fits TRBJ2-1 better, so the J call may be wrong. This CDR3 is 14 amino acids long. The CDR3 sequence: CASRPHYSQETQFF. CDR3 DNA sequence: TGTGCCAGCAGACCCCATTATTCCCAAGAGACCCAGTTCTTC.

This clonotype was counted a few times. J is TRBJ2-5 and V is TRBV5-1, with 14 bases fitting TRBD2. Losses at the gene ends were 4 bases for V and 4 bases for J; bases not matched to a gene: 6. The germline V gene has CDR1 SGHRS and CDR2 YFSETQ. The CDR3 contains 16 residues. The CDR3 is CASSGVTSGGAETQYF. The CDR3 DNA sequence: TGCGCCAGCAGCGGAGTGACTAGCGGGGGGGCAGAGACCCAGTACTTC.

The rearrangement uses TRBV9 and TRBJ2-3, with D perhaps matching TRBD2 (6 bases). CDR3 length: 13 amino acids. Germline V gives CDR1 SGDLS, CDR2 YYNGEE. The V end lost 3 bases, the J end lost 5 bases, and 10 bases lay between the germline ends. The CDR3: CASSAGRGDTQYF. The CDR3 DNA sequence: TGTGCCAGCAGCGCTGGGCGGGGAGATACGCAGTATTTT.

In its sample, this clonotype was seen a few times. The CDR3 DNA reads TGTGCCAGCAGCCAAGACCCGATAGGACTAGCGGGGGGTGTATACGAGCAGTACTTC. Translating it yields CASSQDPIGLAGGVYEQYF. This sequence joins TRBV3-1 and TRBJ2-5; TRBD2 matches 14 bases. Matching the DNA end better, TRBJ2-7 makes the J call doubtful. This CDR3 comprises 19 residues. Looked up from germline, CDR1 is LGHDT and CDR2 is YNNKEL (reference sequence).

This clonotype was counted a few times. Written as DNA, the CDR3 is TGTGCCAGCAGCTCCCCTCCGGGACGGAATTTAATGAATGAGCAGTTCTTC. Amino acid sequence: CASSSPPGRNLMNEQFF. This chain joins TRBV7-2 and TRBJ2-1, with D perhaps given as TRBD1 or TRBD2 (5 bases each). From germline, CDR1 is SGHTA and CDR2 FQGNSA. V lost 4 bases and J 7 bases, leaving 23 bases between the germline ends. The CDR3 is 17 amino acids.

In this sample, this clonotype turned up a few times. J is TRBJ1-5 and V is TRBV7-6; 9 bases agree with TRBD1. V gave up 4 bases and J gave up 2 bases; unmatched junction bases: 15. CDR3 length: 19 residues. Looked up from germline, CDR1 is SGHVS and CDR2 is FNYEAQ. The CDR3, as DNA: TGTGCCAGCAGCTATCGCAACCACAGGGGGCTGGTGGGCAATCAGCCCCAGCATTTT. Translated: CASSYRNHRGLVGNQPQHF. Supplemented by reference TRBV7-6 and TRBJ1-5, the full variable domain reads GAGVSQSPRYKVTKRGQDVALRCDPISGHVSLYWYRQALGQGPEFLTYFNYEAQQDKSGLPNDRFSAERPEGSISTLTIQRTEQRDSAMYRCASSYRNHRGLVGNQPQHFGDGTRLSIL.

This clonotype appeared a few times. The CDR3 nucleotides are TGTGCCAGCAGTTGGTGGGCTAGCGGGGGGAAGGCCTACGAGCAGTACTTC. Its translation is CASSWWASGGKAYEQYF. V and J are TRBV6-6 and TRBJ2-7, with 11 nucleotides matching TRBD2. The length of the CDR3 is 17 residues. Losses at the gene ends were 4 bases for V and 2 bases for J; bases not matched to a gene: 10. In germline, CDR1 is MNHNY, CDR2 SVGAGI (reference sequence).

This clonotype was seen a handful of times. V and J are TRBV4-3 and TRBJ1-6; D gene unclear. The germline CDR1 and CDR2 sequences are LGHNA and YSLEER. The V gene lost 0 bases and the J gene lost 8 bases, with 5 bases spanning the gap. This CDR3 is 13 amino acids long. The CDR3 DNA follows: TGCGCCAGCAGCCAAGATAATGATTCACCCCTCCACTTT. This sequence encodes CASSQDNDSPLHF.

This clonotype was observed a few times. The chain couples TRBV21-1 to TRBJ1-1. TRBV21-1 constitutes a pseudogene. This CDR3 comprises 16 residues. CDR3 in DNA: TGTGCCAGCAGCAAACGGCCCACCAAAGGTGGGACTGAAGCTTTCTTT. This encodes CASSKRPTKGGTEAFF.

This clonotype was counted between two and nine times. The gene calls are TRBV7-2 and TRBJ2-7; 10 nucleotides align to TRBD1. J lost 3 bases, V lost 1 base, and 6 bases had no gene match. This CDR3 is 16 amino acids long. CDR1 is SGHTA, CDR2 FQGNSA, per germline. The CDR3 nucleotides read TGTGCCAGCAGCTTAGGGACAGGGGGTAACCTCTACGAGCAGTACTTC. Translated, it gives CASSLGTGGNLYEQYF.

The V call is TRBV20-1, the J call TRBJ2-5; 7 nucleotides match TRBD2. The CDR3 is 14 amino acids. Germline V gene sequence: CDR1 DFQATT, CDR2 SNEGSKA (reference sequence). The junction had 13 bases not matched to a gene; V was cut back by 6 bases and J by 6 bases. As DNA, the CDR3 is TGCAGTGCAGGGGAAGCGGGGATAAGGAAGACCCAGTACTTC. Amino acids: CSAGEAGIRKTQYF.

This clonotype was counted only a few times. V is TRBV20-1 and J is TRBJ2-7, with no clear D. The CDR3 consists of 14 residues. The germline V gene has CDR1 DFQATT and CDR2 SNEGSKA (reference sequence). V shed 5 bases and J shed 3 bases, with 17 bases lying between them. CDR3 nucleotide sequence: TGCAGTGCTTATCCCGGCCAAACGAGCTACGAGCAGTACTTC. Amino acids: CSAYPGQTSYEQYF.

J is TRBJ2-1 and V is TRBV4-3; D is possibly TRBD1 or TRBD2 (5 bases each). The J call is doubtful: the DNA matches TRBJ2-7 better. The length of the CDR3 is 15 residues. CDR1 and CDR2 from the germline V gene are LGHNA and YSLEER. For the CDR3, the DNA is TGCGCCAGCAGCCAACTGGGACGTTCCTACAATGAGCAGTACTTC. Translation: CASSQLGRSYNEQYF.

This clonotype has more than one count but fewer than ten. The genes are TRBV12-3 or TRBV12-4 and TRBJ1-5; 8 nucleotides line up with TRBD1. V lost 3 bases and J lost 5; bases outside the gene matches: 6. The CDR3 is made up of 15 amino acids. For the CDR3, the DNA is TGTGCCAGCAGTTTCTCCTCAGGGGGCGATCAGCCCCAGCATTTT. Protein sequence: CASSFSSGGDQPQHF.

The CDR3 loop reads CASSGSHQPQHF. DNA of the CDR3: TGTGCCAGCAGCGGGTCGCATCAGCCCCAGCATTTT. The genes are TRBV21-1 and TRBJ1-5. TRBV21-1 is tagged as a pseudogene. This CDR3 is built from 12 residues.

The sample holds many counts of this clonotype. The chain has TRBV18 and TRBJ2-1, with 7 bases aligning to TRBD1. The CDR3 sequence is 13 residues long. Looked up from germline, CDR1 is KGHSH and CDR2 is LQKENI. The ends lost 3 bases at V and 7 bases at J; junction bases unmatched: 3. The CDR3 DNA reads as TGTGCCAGCTCACCGTCGACAGGGAATGAGCAGTTCTTC. As protein: CASSPSTGNEQFF.

This clonotype came up a few times. This chain links TRBV6-2 or TRBV6-3 with TRBJ1-5, with D uncertain. Trimming stripped 6 bases from V and 6 bases from J, with 9 bases between. The CDR3 extends over 12 amino acids. The V gene's germline CDR1 is MNHEY and CDR2 SVGEGT. The CDR3 here is CASSKGSQPQHF. Written as DNA, the CDR3 is TGTGCCAGCAGCAAAGGTAGTCAGCCCCAGCATTTT.